This T cell receptor beta chain was identified in a study of cytomegalovirus exposure and HLA in healthy donors (dated 2017 in TCRdb). About the study as a whole: An earlier analysis of 587 of the donors reported 250 to 350 Gb of sequence data and 120 million or so unique TCR beta sequences from 150 million to 200 million T cells. The study aimed to test whether cataloging public T cell receptors could reveal signatures of past pathogen exposure. HLA typing covered class I and class II loci at four-digit resolution. A separate validation cohort of approximately 130 different subjects was used in addition to the roughly 620-subject first cohort. A later genetic analysis used genome-wide SNP genotypes for about 60% of the 666 donors, treating that subset as a discovery cohort. On average, 235,054 unique TCR beta nucleotide sequences were sequenced per donor among 398 genotyped donors of the cohort, with approximately 18% of those sequences being non-productive. The study profiled the T cell repertoires of under 850 subjects by immunosequencing and related them to cytomegalovirus serostatus. Every discovery cohort repertoire had been produced on one sequencing platform. The genetic ancestry cluster associated with self-reported Caucasian donors included 81% of the roughly 390 genotyped donors. An early release covering over 500 HLA-typed donors comprised approximately 300 gigabases of sequencing data and roughly 86 million unique TCR sequences. A later analysis re-examined previously published TCR beta repertoires from just over 650 donors and added high-resolution HLA genotyping to investigate patterns of TCR occurrence. Donor age, sex, ethnicity and CMV serostatus were compiled alongside the repertoire data. In an earlier analysis of about 590 of the donors, high-throughput TCR beta sequencing was used to judge whether each TCR beta V gene segment behaved as functional or pseudogenic. Because of strong linkage in the cohort, roughly five DR-DQ haplotypes were treated as single units for association and clustering. The number of donors typed differed by locus, with about 629-630 for A, B, C, DRB1 and DQB1, more than 500 for DQA1, 606 for DPA1, and some 450 for DPB1. In the later analysis, no new phenotypic data were used to find candidate immune exposures; instead, reliance was placed on TCR beta sequences and their occurrence across donors. To predict cytomegalovirus infection status, the study combined high-throughput TCR immunosequencing, statistical association of individual TCRs with disease status, and machine learning.

Results and caveats for the whole study, not just this receptor: Roughly uniform sequencing depth across donors was assumed in presence/absence analyses, although this assumption may not hold. Because counts were too low, about 18 rarely observed V segments, including chromosome 9 orphons, were excluded from the earlier analysis of under 650 of the donors. An association between a missense DCLRE1C variant and V-gene and J-gene trimming of TCR beta chains was found in a later genetic analysis and replicated in an independent cohort. In a later analysis, TCR association rates were found to vary across HLA loci, with the most associated TCRs seen for DRB1 alleles and the fewest for HLA-C alleles. For the cohort, immune exposure information was limited to CMV serostatus. A cluster of highly shared sequence variants was judged likely to be a technical artifact of the sequencing pipeline. In vitro tests confirmed that a few of the cytomegalovirus-associated TCR beta chains recognize cytomegalovirus antigens. The classifier was reported to diagnose cytomegalovirus status with high specificity and sensitivity in both the original and validation cohorts. According to a later genetic analysis, donors in an Asian-associated ancestry cluster had fewer N-insertions in productive TCRs than the approximately 700-donor mean. Some IMGT-functional V segments, including TRBV6-2 and TRBV6-3, could not be distinguished by the 87-base-pair reads and were therefore excluded. Strong co-occurrence of HLA alleles, especially DR and DQ, made assigning TCR associations to individual alleles difficult. A later analysis reported that several top co-occurrence clusters appeared linked to parvovirus B19, influenza, CMV and Epstein-Barr virus. In this cohort, only TCR beta chains were sequenced, and detectable features were limited by the absence of alpha or paired-chain data. In the study, 150 to 200 TCR beta chains were listed as associated with cytomegalovirus. Because HLA typing was missing for some donors at each locus, association tests included only the typed subset. A further reported finding was that TCR beta sequences accurately predicted the HLA-A and HLA-B alleles for most subjects in the first cohort. Specific HLA alleles were associated with over 15,000 TCR beta sequences at a false discovery rate of 0.05 in a later analysis. Linkage disequilibrium might explain the correlated functional status among segregating V segments, but an unknown experimental factor could not be ruled out. The authors suggested that the approach could potentially be generalized to other disease states and immunological phenotypes. In an earlier analysis of approximately 590 of the donors, most TCR beta V segments appeared in productive rearrangements about 87% or about 30% of the time, broadly matching IMGT annotations. A later analysis found that most CMV-associated TCR beta chains appeared HLA-restricted, with HLA associations seemingly driven largely by CMV exposure. In a later analysis, HLA-associated TCR beta chains were found to be more clonally expanded and to have lower generation probabilities than equally common non-associated chains. Across donors, most TCR sequences were observed very rarely, whereas some public TCRs were present in many individuals.

In total, 500 to 700 healthy bone marrow donors made up the cohort. At the time of sampling, every cohort member was nominally healthy, though immune exposures that went unrecorded were likely present. The donor tested CMV seronegative and was one of the 352 seronegative cohort members. A peripheral blood sample was provided by each donor, and peripheral blood mononuclear cells were used for TCR beta sequencing. The Qiagen DNeasy Blood Extraction Kit was used to extract genomic DNA from the blood cell samples. In the case of this clone: No cognate antigen has been identified for it. No clone much larger than this one lies a single base away; base qualities are absent.

The CDR3, from cysteine to phenylalanine, totals 12 residues. The DNA shown is the 36-base CDR3, in frame from base 1. Trimming at the junction amounts to 4 bases on V and 7 bases on J, and the germline ends lie 12 bases apart. The germline V gene (reference sequence) sets CDR1 to SGHNT and CDR2 to YYREEE. Library creation used the immunoSEQ multiplex PCR assay. For the multiplex PCR, a mixture combining 60 forward primers for TCR Vbeta segments and 13 reverse primers for TCR Jbeta segments was used. The CDR3 region of rearranged TCR beta genes was amplified from genomic DNA with a multiplex PCR assay. The Illumina HiSeq System was used to sequence the amplified TCR beta libraries as 87-base-pair reads. Per the source publication's procedure: In a later analysis, tens of millions of unique TCR beta chains were counted across the approximately 640 repertoires, and approximately 11 million of these chains were shared by at least two donors. To remove PCR and sequencing errors, raw reads were error-corrected and collapsed into unique sequences using a nearest-neighbor algorithm that merged closely related sequences. To assign V, D and J gene segments, CDR3 sequences were aligned to IMGT reference sequences. Each retained sequence needed at least a six-nucleotide match to both a V gene segment and a J gene segment. Rearrangements were classified as productive when the CDR3 lacked stop codons and remained in frame with V and J, and all other rearrangements were classified as non-productive. CDR3 was defined according to IMGT convention as the region running from the second conserved V-encoded cysteine to the conserved J-encoded phenylalanine. Sequences without an unambiguous match to a single V gene segment were excluded from the earlier analysis of approximately 600 of the donors. In an earlier analysis of about 590 of the donors, a V segment was called functional when productive rearrangements were above 56.7%, and segregating when the standard deviation between donors exceeded 5%. A statistical classification framework was built for diagnosing cytomegalovirus status from the catalog of TCR beta chain sequences. V and J gene assignment, in a later analysis, came from comparing TCR nucleotide sequences with IMGT/GENE-DB human TR gene sequences. The TCRdist pipeline was used in a later analysis to assign CDR3 sequences and most-parsimonious VDJ recombination scenarios. In a later analysis, each TCR beta chain was defined by its CDR3 amino acid sequence together with its V-gene family, and reads without a unique V-gene family were excluded. A later analysis removed 450 to 600 highly shared, low-generation-probability nucleotide sequences to deal with suspected cross-contamination and a sequencing artifact. For each public chain, a later analysis derived a clonal expansion index from normalized ranks of inferred template counts within each repertoire. In a later analysis, generation probabilities were computed with a VDJ recombination model fitted to out-of-frame rearrangements, and the resulting probabilities were checked against IGoR. A later analysis scored TCR-TCR, TCR-HLA and TCR-CMV co-occurrence with hypergeometric tests, applying a repertoire-size bias correction to TCR pairs. A later analysis estimated false discovery rates by permuting HLA or CMV assignments 20 times. In a later analysis, co-occurring TCRs were grouped with DBSCAN, and TCRdist sequence similarity was added when clustering was performed within HLA-allele-positive subsets. Repertoires with fewer than 30,000 or more than 120,000 public chains, plus five repertoires with anomalous nucleotide sharing, were excluded from co-occurrence clustering. In TCRdb, the immuneACCESS table is reduced to in-frame sequences with V and J assigned. These tables do not hold every clone; where another copy was compared, an unresolved V gene accounts for under half, and the others remain unexplained. V, J and clone size are taken as reported in that table, and D and trimming were inferred from the DNA itself. The sample table lists 40,000 to 55,000 clones, about 78% of them with a count of one. Around 3.4% of the sample lies in the top ten.

This TCR was sampled from a woman aged 30 to 39 in good health and CMV-seronegative. The rearranged chain carries TRBV5-4 and TRBJ2-7; the D gene is perhaps TRBD2, on 6 matching bases. Sequencing was done on a sample of PBMCs. CDR3 protein: CASSGGGGEQYF. The nucleotide sequence is given as TGTGCCAGCAGCGGAGGCGGAGGGGAGCAGTACTTC.